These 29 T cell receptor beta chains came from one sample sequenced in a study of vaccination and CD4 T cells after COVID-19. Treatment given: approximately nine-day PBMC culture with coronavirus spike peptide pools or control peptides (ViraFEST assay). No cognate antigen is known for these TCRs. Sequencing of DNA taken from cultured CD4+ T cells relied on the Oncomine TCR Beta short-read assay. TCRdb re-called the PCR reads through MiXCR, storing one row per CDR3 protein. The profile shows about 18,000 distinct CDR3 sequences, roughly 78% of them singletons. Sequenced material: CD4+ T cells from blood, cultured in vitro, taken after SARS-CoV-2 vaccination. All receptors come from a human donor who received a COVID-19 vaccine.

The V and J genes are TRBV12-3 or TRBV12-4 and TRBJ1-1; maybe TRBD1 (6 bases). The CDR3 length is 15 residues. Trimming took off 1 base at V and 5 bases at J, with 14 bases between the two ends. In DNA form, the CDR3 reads TGTGCCAGCAGTTTAGGATCGGGGGGCAATACTGAAGCTTTCTTT. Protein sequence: CASSLGSGGNTEAFF.

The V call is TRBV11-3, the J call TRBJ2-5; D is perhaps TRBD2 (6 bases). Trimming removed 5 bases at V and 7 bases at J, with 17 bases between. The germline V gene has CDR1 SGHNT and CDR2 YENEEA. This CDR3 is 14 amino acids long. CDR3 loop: CASSPRDSGGTQYF. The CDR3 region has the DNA TGTGCCAGCAGCCCCCGGGACTCCGGGGGGACCCAGTACTTC.

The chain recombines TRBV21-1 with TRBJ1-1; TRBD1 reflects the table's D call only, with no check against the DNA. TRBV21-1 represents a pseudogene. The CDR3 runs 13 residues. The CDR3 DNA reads TGTGCCATCCCCCGAAAGGGCAACACTGAAGCTTTCTTT. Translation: CAIPRKGNTEAFF.

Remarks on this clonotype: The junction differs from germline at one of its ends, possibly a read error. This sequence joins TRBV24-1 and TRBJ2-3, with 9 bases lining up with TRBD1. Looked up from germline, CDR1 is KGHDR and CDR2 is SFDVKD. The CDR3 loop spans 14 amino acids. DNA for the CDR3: TGTGCCACCAATCCGGGACAGGGCACACATACGCAGTATTTT. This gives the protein CATNPGQGTHTQYF.

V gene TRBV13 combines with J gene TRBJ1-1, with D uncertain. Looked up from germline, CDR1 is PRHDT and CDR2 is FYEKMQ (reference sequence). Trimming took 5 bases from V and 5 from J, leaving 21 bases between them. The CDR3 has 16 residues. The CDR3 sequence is CASSRASSLIGTEAFF. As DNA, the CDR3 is TGTGCCAGCAGCCGGGCCAGTTCATTGATTGGTACTGAAGCTTTCTTT.

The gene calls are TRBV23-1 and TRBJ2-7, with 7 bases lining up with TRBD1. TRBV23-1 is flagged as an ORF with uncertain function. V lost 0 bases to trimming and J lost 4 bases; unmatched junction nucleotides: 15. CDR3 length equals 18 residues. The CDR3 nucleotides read TGCGCCAGCAGTCAATCGTACAGGGGTGGCCGCATCGCATACGAGCAGTACTTC. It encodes CASSQSYRGGRIAYEQYF.

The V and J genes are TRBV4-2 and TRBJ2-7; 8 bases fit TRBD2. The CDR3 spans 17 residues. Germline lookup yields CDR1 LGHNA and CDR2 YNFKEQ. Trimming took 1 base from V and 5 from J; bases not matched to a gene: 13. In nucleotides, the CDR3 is TGTGCCAGCAGCCAAGGACGAGCGGGACGGGGGGGCGACGAGCAGTACTTC. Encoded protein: CASSQGRAGRGGDEQYF.

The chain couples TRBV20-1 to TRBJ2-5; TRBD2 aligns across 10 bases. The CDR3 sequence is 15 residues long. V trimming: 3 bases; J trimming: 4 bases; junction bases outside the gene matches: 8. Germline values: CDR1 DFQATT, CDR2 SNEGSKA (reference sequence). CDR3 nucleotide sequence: TGCAGTGCTAGGGATCGTGGACTAGCGGTAGAGACCCAGTACTTC. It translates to CSARDRGLAVETQYF.

CDR3 in amino acids: CSARGDATNEKLFF. CDR3 sequence (DNA): TGCAGTGCCCGAGGGGACGCAACTAATGAAAAACTGTTTTTT. The V and J genes are TRBV20-1 and TRBJ1-4, with a weak D call TRBD1 (5 bases). The germline CDR1 and CDR2 sequences are DFQATT and SNEGSKA (reference sequence). The V and J ends lost 6 bases and 0 bases respectively, with 11 bases between them. There are 14 residues in the CDR3.

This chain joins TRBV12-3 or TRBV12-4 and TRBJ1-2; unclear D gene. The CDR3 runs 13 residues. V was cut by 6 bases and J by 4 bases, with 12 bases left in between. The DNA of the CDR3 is TGTGCCAGCAGCCCGGGAGGACTCTATGGCTACACCTTC. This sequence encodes CASSPGGLYGYTF.

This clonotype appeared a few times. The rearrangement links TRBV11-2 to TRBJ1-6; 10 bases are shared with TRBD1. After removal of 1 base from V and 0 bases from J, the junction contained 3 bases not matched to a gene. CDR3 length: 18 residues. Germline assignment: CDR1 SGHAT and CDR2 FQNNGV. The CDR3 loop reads CASSLGTGGVSYNSPLHF. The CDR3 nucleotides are TGTGCCAGCAGCTTAGGGACAGGGGGTGTCTCCTATAATTCACCCCTCCACTTT.

CDR3 nucleotides: TGTGCCTGGCAGGCTAGCAATCAGCCCCAGCATTTT. Its protein product is CAWQASNQPQHF. The chain couples TRBV30 to TRBJ1-5; unclear D gene. CDR1 is GTSNPN and CDR2 is SVGIG in the germline V gene (reference sequence). This CDR3 has 12 residues. Trimming shortened V by 5 bases and J by 0 bases, and 5 bases separated the two germline ends.

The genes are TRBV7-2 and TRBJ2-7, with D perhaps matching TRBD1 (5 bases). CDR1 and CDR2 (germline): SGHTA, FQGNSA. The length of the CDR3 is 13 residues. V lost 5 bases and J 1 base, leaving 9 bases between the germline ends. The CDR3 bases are TGTGCCAGCAGCGTAACAGGATCCTACGAGCAGTACTTC. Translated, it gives CASSVTGSYEQYF.

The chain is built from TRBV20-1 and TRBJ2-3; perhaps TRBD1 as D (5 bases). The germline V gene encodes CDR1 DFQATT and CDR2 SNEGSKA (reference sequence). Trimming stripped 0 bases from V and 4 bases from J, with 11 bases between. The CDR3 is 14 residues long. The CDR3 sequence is CSARDSIRADTQYF. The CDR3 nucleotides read TGCAGTGCTAGAGATAGCATCAGGGCAGATACGCAGTATTTT.

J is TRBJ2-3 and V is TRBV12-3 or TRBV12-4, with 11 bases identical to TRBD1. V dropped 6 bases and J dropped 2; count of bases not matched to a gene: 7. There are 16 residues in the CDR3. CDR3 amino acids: CASSPGTGGNTDTQYF. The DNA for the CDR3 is TGTGCCAGCAGCCCCGGGACAGGGGGAAACACAGATACGCAGTATTTT.

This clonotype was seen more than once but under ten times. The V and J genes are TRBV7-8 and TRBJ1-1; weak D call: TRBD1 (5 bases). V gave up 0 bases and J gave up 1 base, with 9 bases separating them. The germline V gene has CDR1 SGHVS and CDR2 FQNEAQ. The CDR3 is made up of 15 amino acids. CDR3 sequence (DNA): TGTGCCAGCAGCTTAGCCAGGACACAGAACACTGAAGCTTTCTTT. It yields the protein CASSLARTQNTEAFF.

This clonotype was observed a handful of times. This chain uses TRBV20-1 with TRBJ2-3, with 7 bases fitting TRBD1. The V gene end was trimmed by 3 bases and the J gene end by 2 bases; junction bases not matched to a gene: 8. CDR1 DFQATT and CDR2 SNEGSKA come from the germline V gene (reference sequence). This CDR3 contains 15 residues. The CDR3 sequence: CSARGQYNLTDTQYF. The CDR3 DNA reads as TGCAGTGCTAGGGGACAGTACAATCTCACAGATACGCAGTATTTT.

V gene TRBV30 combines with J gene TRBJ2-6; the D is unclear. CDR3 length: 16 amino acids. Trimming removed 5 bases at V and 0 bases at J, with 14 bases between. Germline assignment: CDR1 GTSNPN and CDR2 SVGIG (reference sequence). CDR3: CAWAEGPSSGANVLTF. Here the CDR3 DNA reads TGTGCCTGGGCCGAAGGACCCTCCTCTGGGGCCAACGTCCTGACTTTC.

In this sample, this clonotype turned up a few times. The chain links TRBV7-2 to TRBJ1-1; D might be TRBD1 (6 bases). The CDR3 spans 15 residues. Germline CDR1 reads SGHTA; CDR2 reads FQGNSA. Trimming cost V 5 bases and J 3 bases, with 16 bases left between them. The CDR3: CASSPQGRSYTEAFF. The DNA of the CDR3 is TGTGCCAGCAGCCCTCAGGGGAGATCGTACACTGAAGCTTTCTTT.

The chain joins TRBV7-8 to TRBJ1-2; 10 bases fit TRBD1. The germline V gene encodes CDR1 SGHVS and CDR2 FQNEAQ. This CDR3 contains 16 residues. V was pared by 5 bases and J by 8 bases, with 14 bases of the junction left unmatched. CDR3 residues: CASSTDRGRAPGGYTF. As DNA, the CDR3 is TGTGCCAGCAGCACCGACAGGGGGCGGGCCCCCGGAGGCTACACCTTC.

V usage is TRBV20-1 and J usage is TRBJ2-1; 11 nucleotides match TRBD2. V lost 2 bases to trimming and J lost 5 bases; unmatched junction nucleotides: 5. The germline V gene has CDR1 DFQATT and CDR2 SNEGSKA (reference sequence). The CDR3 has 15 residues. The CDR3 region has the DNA TGCAGTGCTAGACATCCGGGACTAGCGGACAATGAGCAGTTCTTC. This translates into CSARHPGLADNEQFF.

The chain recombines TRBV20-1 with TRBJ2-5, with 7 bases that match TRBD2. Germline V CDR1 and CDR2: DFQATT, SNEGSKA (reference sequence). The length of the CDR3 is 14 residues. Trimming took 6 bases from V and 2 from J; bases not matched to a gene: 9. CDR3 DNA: TGCAGTGCGAACCTTGGGACTACTCAAGAGACCCAGTACTTC. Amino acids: CSANLGTTQETQYF.

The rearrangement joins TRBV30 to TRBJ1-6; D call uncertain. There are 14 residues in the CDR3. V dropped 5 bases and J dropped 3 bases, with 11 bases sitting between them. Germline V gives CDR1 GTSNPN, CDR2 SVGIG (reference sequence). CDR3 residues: CAWGQSHYNSPLHF. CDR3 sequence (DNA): TGTGCCTGGGGTCAGAGTCACTATAATTCACCCCTCCACTTT.

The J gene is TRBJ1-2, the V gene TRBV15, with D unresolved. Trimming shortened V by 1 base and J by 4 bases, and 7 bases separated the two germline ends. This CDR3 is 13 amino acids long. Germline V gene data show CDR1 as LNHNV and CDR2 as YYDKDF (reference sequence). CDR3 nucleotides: TGTGCCACCAGCAGAGTAGCTGGCTATGGCTACACCTTC. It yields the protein CATSRVAGYGYTF.

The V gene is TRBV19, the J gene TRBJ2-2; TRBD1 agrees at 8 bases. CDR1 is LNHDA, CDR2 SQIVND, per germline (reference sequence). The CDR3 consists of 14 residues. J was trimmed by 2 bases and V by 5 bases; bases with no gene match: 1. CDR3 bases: TGTGCCAGTAGTGGGACAGGTAACACCGGGGAGCTGTTTTTT. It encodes CASSGTGNTGELFF.

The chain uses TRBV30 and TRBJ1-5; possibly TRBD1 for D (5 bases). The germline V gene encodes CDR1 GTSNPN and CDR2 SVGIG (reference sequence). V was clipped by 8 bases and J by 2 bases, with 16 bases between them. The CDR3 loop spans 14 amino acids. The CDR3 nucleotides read TGTGCCCCCCGGGGGGGTTTGCGCAATCAGCCCCAGCATTTT. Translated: CAPRGGLRNQPQHF.

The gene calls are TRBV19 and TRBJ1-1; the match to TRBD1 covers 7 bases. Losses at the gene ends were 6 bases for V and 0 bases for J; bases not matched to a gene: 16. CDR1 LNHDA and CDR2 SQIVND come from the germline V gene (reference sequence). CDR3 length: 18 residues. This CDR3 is CASSTVLGQTPMNTEAFF. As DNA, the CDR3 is TGTGCCAGTAGCACAGTCCTGGGACAGACTCCCATGAACACTGAAGCTTTCTTT.

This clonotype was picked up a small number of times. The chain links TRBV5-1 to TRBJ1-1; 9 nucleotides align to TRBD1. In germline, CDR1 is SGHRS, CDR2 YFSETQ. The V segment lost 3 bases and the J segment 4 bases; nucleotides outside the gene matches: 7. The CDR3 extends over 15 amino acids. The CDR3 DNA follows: TGCGCCAGCAGCTGGGGGACAGGGATGGGCACTGAAGCTTTCTTT. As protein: CASSWGTGMGTEAFF.

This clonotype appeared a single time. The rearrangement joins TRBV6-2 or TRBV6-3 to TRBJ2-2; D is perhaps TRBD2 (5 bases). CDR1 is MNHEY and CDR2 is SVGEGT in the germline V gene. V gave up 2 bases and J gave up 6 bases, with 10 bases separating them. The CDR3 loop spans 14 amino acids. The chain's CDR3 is CASSYRGTAGELFF. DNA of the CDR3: TGTGCCAGCAGTTACCGGGGAACGGCCGGGGAGCTGTTTTTT.